Listed below are T cell receptor beta chains from one sample, sequenced in a study of T cells in Graves' hyperthyroidism and ophthalmopathy. TCRdb ran MiXCR on the multiplex PCR reads and lists one entry per CDR3 protein. The sample holds under 350,000 distinct CDR3 sequences, roughly 15% seen once. The sample taken for sequencing was blood. The source is a woman between 40 and 55 years old with Graves' hyperthyroidism. Both conserved end residues are trimmed from each CDR3. The D gene is left open where the match is weak.

D,V,CDR3
TRBD2,TRBV3-1,ASSQDPGLAGERETQY
NA,TRBV7-8,ASSSSSSSPRYGYT
NA,TRBV29-1,SVGRDWGPDTQY
NA,TRBV7-9,ACSLGGLYEQY
TRBD2,TRBV11-3,ASSSRTSGLIYEQY
NA,TRBV10-1,ASSESGLDTEAF
NA,TRBV7-3,ASSFSRQTTTGELF
NA,TRBV25-1,ASSEVNSGGNAYEQY
TRBD2,TRBV7-6,ASSFTGGPSGELF
NA,TRBV27,ASSLGGGNYEQY
NA,TRBV7-3,ASSLTRTPPFNYGYT
NA,TRBV6-2/TRBV6-3,ASREINTEAF
NA,TRBV28,ASSAGSYGYT
TRBD2,TRBV20-1,SASRAGVGGTDTQY
NA,TRBV7-9,ASSSLRLTATNEKLF
TRBD1,TRBV3-1,ASSLKGQGVEKLF
NA,TRBV6-5,ASSYGPGLRQF
NA,TRBV24-1,ATSDWTNYGYT
NA,TRBV28,ASGWWGRDYYEQY
TRBD2,TRBV7-6,ASRPTSGRADEQF
NA,TRBV28,ASSTEYSNQPQH
NA,TRBV2,ASSRTVGSPLH
TRBD1,TRBV20-1,SAEETGINYGYT
NA,TRBV19,ASSMSGSSNQPQH
TRBD2,TRBV7-9,ASSLEGTSGDEQY
NA,TRBV11-2,ASSSILGYQGASSNQPQH
NA,TRBV18,ASSLQGEPDTIY
TRBD1,TRBV5-6,ASSLQGYLSNQPQH
TRBD1,TRBV20-1,SASETGDRNQPQH
NA,TRBV30,AWGRQMNTEAF
TRBD2,TRBV20-1,SARTSGSLTQETQY
NA,TRBV5-5,ASSLPAAMNTEAF
TRBD2,TRBV6-5,ASSYTPRTSAYNEQF
NA,TRBV9,ASSATAQGAPY
NA,TRBV5-6,ASSLDDGELF
NA,TRBV20-1,SADRGNTIY
NA,TRBV7-2,ASSLRASDGYEQY